This TCR beta chain came from a study of blood T cells in healthy people across ages. This clonotype was counted only a few times. The CDR3 extends over 13 amino acids. V dropped 4 bases and J dropped 0 bases, with 6 bases sitting between them. Germline V gene sequence: CDR1 SGHRS, CDR2 YFSETQ. Combining a sample-barcoded 5' primer with a J-beta primer mix, a second PCR ran for roughly 7 to 11 cycles. MiXCR, run by TCRdb on the 5' RACE reads, gives a single entry per CDR3 protein. The sample yields hundreds of thousands of distinct CDR3 sequences, roughly 44% seen once. This TCR was recovered from a man aged 60-69 years in good health. The genes are TRBV5-1 and TRBJ2-3; D ambiguous. Sequenced: blood. The CDR3, as DNA: TGCGCCAGCAGCCCGTTTAGCACAGATACGCAGTATTTT. Translating gives CASSPFSTDTQYF.